One and the same sample provided the 32 T cell receptor beta chains below, sequenced in a study of T cells in women clearing cervical HPV infection. Generated by immunoSEQ multiplex PCR, the TCRdb table keeps only in-frame clones and is missing some. This listing includes about 31,000 clones. Sequenced input: blood buffy coat. These receptors originate from a woman between 18 and 70 years old with a cervical HPV16 infection that either progressed to CIN3+ or cleared (not recorded which).

With regard to this clone: With the read ending 3 residues before the CDR3 end, the germline J gene is used to fill in that end. The chain employs TRBV5-4 and TRBJ1-2; 9 bases are a match to TRBD1. Germline values: CDR1 SGHNT, CDR2 YYREEE (reference sequence). V lost 6 bases to trimming and J lost 1 base; unmatched junction nucleotides: 10. This CDR3 spans 16 amino acids. CDR3 bases read: TGTGCCAGCACCGACCCTGGGACAGGGAATAACTATGGC. Translation: CASTDPGTGNNYG. The whole CDR3 sequence is CASTDPGTGNNYGYTF.

In regard to this clone: The read terminates 3 residues ahead of where the CDR3 ends, so the germline J gene completes it. This chain connects TRBV2 to TRBJ1-6; tentative D call: TRBD1 (6 bases). The CDR3 totals 13 residues. In germline, CDR1 is SNHLY, CDR2 FYNNEI. V lost 4 bases and J lost 8, with 9 bases in between. The sequenced part of the CDR3 DNA is TGTGCCAGCAGTGGGACAGCCTATTCACCC. Its protein is CASSGTAYSP. The complete CDR3 protein is CASSGTAYSPLHF.

Comment on this clone: The read ends 3 residues early relative to the CDR3; the germline J gene fills the gap. The chain links TRBV12-5 to TRBJ2-5; D remains unclear. CDR1 and CDR2 (germline): LGHNT, FRNRAP. V lost 6 bases and J 5 bases, leaving 10 bases between the germline ends. The CDR3 sequence is 12 residues long. The CDR3 reads CASGNDWETQYF. The CDR3 DNA, read in part, is TGTGCTAGTGGAAATGACTGGGAGACC.

Worth noting for this clone: The DNA ends 3 residues before the CDR3 does, and the rest of the CDR3 is filled in from the germline J gene. The chain links TRBV7-3 to TRBJ1-2; D gene uncertain. The ends were cut back, 1 base at V and 5 bases at J, with 11 bases in the middle. The CDR3 consists of 14 residues. Per germline, CDR1 SGHTA and CDR2 FQGTGA. The CDR3 DNA, read in part, is TGTGCCAGCAGCTTAAGTGGCGGCCAGTATGGC. The encoded protein is CASSLSGGQYG. The whole CDR3 sequence reads CASSLSGGQYGYTF.

Worth noting for this clone: The CDR3 end lies 3 residues beyond the end of the read and is filled in from the germline J gene. This chain connects TRBV4-2 to TRBJ2-4; possible D gene TRBD2, 5 bases. Trimming took off 3 bases at V and 9 bases at J, with 6 bases between the two ends. Germline values: CDR1 LGHNA, CDR2 YNFKEQ. The CDR3 is 11 residues long. CDR3 DNA (partial): TGTGCCAGCAGCCAGAGCGGCATT. Translation gives CASSQSGI. The CDR3 reads in full as CASSQSGIQYF.

On this clone: The read gets to within 3 residues of the CDR3 end, and the germline J gene fills in the rest. The genes are TRBV20-1 and TRBJ2-3; TRBD2 agrees at 12 bases. The CDR3 spans 16 residues. Germline loops: CDR1 DFQATT, CDR2 SNEGSKA (reference sequence). The CDR3 loop reads CSARDPSGGARETQYF. The CDR3 DNA, read in part, is TGCAGTGCTAGAGATCCTAGCGGGGGGGCGCGAGAGACG.

This clone ranks as medium-sized in terms of frequency. The observed sequence ends 3 residues before the CDR3 terminus, with the missing tail filled in from the germline J gene. The chain carries TRBV29-1 and TRBJ2-5; TRBD1 might be the D (5 bases). CDR3 length equals 14 residues. Germline-derived CDR1 and CDR2 are SQVTM and ANQGSEA. V lost 0 bases, J lost 6 bases, and 14 bases lay in between. The CDR3 bases that were read are TGCAGCGTTGAAGAGACAGTGGTTGGGAAGACC. Amino acids: CSVEETVVGKT. The entire CDR3 reads CSVEETVVGKTQYF.

To note about this clone: The DNA ends 3 residues before the CDR3 does, and the rest of the CDR3 is filled in from the germline J gene. J is TRBJ2-1 and V is TRBV5-1; 11 nucleotides agree with TRBD2. With V trimmed by 7 bases and J by 5 bases, 5 bases remained unmatched. Germline V gives CDR1 SGHRS, CDR2 YFSETQ. The CDR3 consists of 14 residues. The covered CDR3 bases are TGCGCCAGCCGACCACTAGCGGGGGACAATGAG. It yields the protein CASRPLAGDNE. The whole CDR3 protein is CASRPLAGDNEQFF.

To note about this clone: Read sequence stops 3 residues before the CDR3 end, and the germline J gene provides the missing end. The chain combines TRBV7-9 with TRBJ2-1; 12 nucleotides match TRBD1. Trimming took 5 bases from V and 6 from J; bases not matched to a gene: 5. Per the germline V gene, CDR1 is SEHNR and CDR2 is FQNEAQ (reference sequence). The length of the CDR3 is 15 residues. The CDR3 protein is CASSPRDRGPNEQFF. The part of the CDR3 DNA that was read is TGTGCCAGCAGCCCCCGGGACAGGGGGCCCAATGAG.

With respect to this clone: Sequencing ends 3 residues short of the CDR3 end; the germline J gene provides the rest. The chain uses TRBV7-9 and TRBJ2-3, with 8 nucleotides matching TRBD1. The CDR3 is 14 residues long. CDR1 SEHNR and CDR2 FQNEAQ come from the germline V gene (reference sequence). CDR3 DNA, as far as it was read: TGTGCCAGCAGCCGGACAGGGCTCCAAGAGACG. Residues: CASSRTGLQET. The complete CDR3 sequence is CASSRTGLQETQYF. Complete variable domain (other parts from reference TRBV7-9 and TRBJ2-3): DTGVSQNPRHKITKRGQNVTFRCDPISEHNRLYWYRQTLGQGPEFLTYFQNEAQLEKSRLLSDRFSAERPKGSFSTLEIQRTEQGDSAMYLCASSRTGLQETQYFGPGTRLTVL.

Details on this clone: From the germline J gene comes the end of the CDR3, since the read stops 3 residues before it. The chain recombines TRBV20-1 with TRBJ1-5; tentatively, D is TRBD1 (5 bases). The CDR3 runs to 14 residues. Trimming cost V 0 bases and J 5 bases, with 11 bases left between them. Germline CDR1 is DFQATT and CDR2 is SNEGSKA (reference sequence). The part of the CDR3 DNA that was read is TGCAGTGCTAGAGATGGTTGGGGCGATCAGCCC. Translation gives CSARDGWGDQP. The whole CDR3 region reads CSARDGWGDQPQHF.

To note about this clone: The missing CDR3 end, 3 residues past where the read stops, is filled in from the germline J gene. The chain links TRBV6-2 or TRBV6-3 to TRBJ1-2; D is unclear. The CDR3 contains 12 residues. Germline V CDR1 and CDR2: MNHEY, SVGEGT. CDR3 protein: CASRDVSYDYTF. The CDR3 bases that were read are TGTGCCAGCAGAGACGTTAGCTACGAC.

With regard to this clone: The sequence runs out 3 residues before the end of the CDR3; the remainder is reconstructed from the germline J gene. This chain uses TRBV5-4 with TRBJ2-3; TRBD2 aligns across 9 bases. The CDR3 contains 16 residues. The germline gives CDR1 SGHNT, CDR2 YYREEE (reference sequence). This CDR3 reads CASTPGAAGGRETQYF. The CDR3 DNA, read in part, is TGTGCCAGCACCCCGGGGGCGGCGGGGGGGAGGGAGACG.

Note on this clone: The read ends 3 residues before the CDR3 terminus; that terminus is restored from the germline J gene. The rearrangement uses TRBV7-9 and TRBJ2-5; a possible D gene is TRBD1 (5 bases). The CDR3 is made up of 14 amino acids. Germline-derived CDR1 and CDR2 are SEHNR and FQNEAQ (reference sequence). V was shortened by 5 bases and J by 1 base, with 11 bases between the two germline ends. The CDR3 sequence is CASSGWGSQETQYF. The sequenced CDR3 bases are TGTGCCAGCAGCGGATGGGGCTCCCAAGAGACC.

A word on this clone: From the germline J gene comes the end of the CDR3, since the read stops 3 residues before it. The chain couples TRBV20-1 to TRBJ2-2, with TRBD2 as a possible D gene (6 bases). Trimming removed 1 base from V and 4 bases from J, with 13 bases in between. Germline values: CDR1 DFQATT, CDR2 SNEGSKA (reference sequence). The CDR3 sequence is 15 residues long. The CDR3 region is CSARAPRGSTGELFF. The sequenced part of the CDR3 DNA is TGCAGTGCTAGAGCTCCCCGGGGGAGCACCGGGGAG.

Comment on this clone: The read stops 3 residues short of the end of the CDR3; the missing end is completed from the germline J gene. The chain employs TRBV20-1 and TRBJ2-3; tentatively, D is TRBD2 (6 bases). The CDR3 is 13 residues long. The V gene's germline CDR1 is DFQATT and CDR2 SNEGSKA (reference sequence). CDR3 residues: CSVRRVGQETQYF. The CDR3 DNA, read in part, is TGCAGTGTCCGGAGGGTCGGACAAGAGACG.

Details on this clone: The CDR3 end is not reached by the read, which stops 3 residues before it; the germline J gene fills it in. This specimen includes other DNA sequences encoding the same CDR3. V is TRBV19 and J is TRBJ2-2, with TRBD1 as a possible D gene (6 bases). CDR1 is LNHDA and CDR2 is SQIVND in the germline V gene (reference sequence). CDR3 length: 15 residues. The covered CDR3 bases are TGTGCCAGCTCCGGGGCGGACAGCAGAACAGAAAAG. Translation gives CASSGADSRTEK. The full CDR3 reads CASSGADSRTEKLFF.

The CDR3 loop is CSASWAGQQETQYF. Partial CDR3 DNA: TGCAGTGCTAGTTGGGCGGGACAGCAAGAGACC. The V gene is TRBV20-1, the J gene TRBJ2-5, with D tentatively TRBD1 (7 bases). The read ends 3 residues early relative to the CDR3; the germline J gene fills the gap. Germline V CDR1 and CDR2: DFQATT, SNEGSKA (reference sequence). This CDR3 contains 14 residues. Trimming removed 3 bases from V and 2 bases from J, with 13 bases in between.

With regard to this clone: The read stops 3 residues short of the end of the CDR3; the missing end is completed from the germline J gene. The chain employs TRBV7-2 and TRBJ1-2; possibly TRBD1 for D (6 bases). Germline values: CDR1 SGHTA, CDR2 FQGNSA. The CDR3 sequence is 13 residues long. The CDR3 region is CASSLAGADIYTF. The CDR3 DNA, read in part, is TGTGCCAGCAGCTTAGCGGGGGCCGACATC.

Comments on this clone: The DNA ends 3 residues before the CDR3 does, and the rest of the CDR3 is filled in from the germline J gene. The chain links TRBV2 to TRBJ1-1; maybe TRBD1 (6 bases). The CDR3 extends over 16 amino acids. V lost 1 base, J lost 1 base, and 13 bases lay in between. Germline CDR1 is SNHLY and CDR2 is FYNNEI. The sequenced CDR3 bases are TGTGCCAGCAGTGAAGGCGGGGGCGCGTGGAACACTGAA. Amino acid sequence: CASSEGGGAWNTE. The full CDR3 is CASSEGGGAWNTEAFF.

About this clone itself: The read gets to within 3 residues of the CDR3 end, and the germline J gene fills in the rest. V is TRBV12-3 or TRBV12-4 and J is TRBJ2-5; TRBD2 agrees at 13 bases. The CDR3 runs 16 residues. With 6 bases clipped from V and 2 bases from J, the junction kept 6 bases outside the gene matches. CDR3 DNA, as far as it was read: TGTGCCAGCAGCCCGGGACTAGCGGGGCTACAAGAGACC. Its protein is CASSPGLAGLQET. The entire CDR3 reads CASSPGLAGLQETQYF.

As regards this clone: The CDR3 end falls 3 residues outside the read, so it is completed with the germline J gene. The chain links TRBV5-1 to TRBJ1-1; TRBD1 is a possible D gene (6 bases). The V gene's germline CDR1 is SGHRS and CDR2 YFSETQ. The CDR3 extends over 15 amino acids. V lost 0 bases and J 4 bases, leaving 13 bases between the germline ends. CDR3 DNA, as far as it was read: TGCGCCAGCAGCTTGGCCATCCAGGGGAGCACTGAA. The encoded protein is CASSLAIQGSTE. The entire CDR3 sequence reads CASSLAIQGSTEAFF. Full variable domain (rest looked up from reference TRBV5-1 and TRBJ1-1): KAGVTQTPRYLIKTRGQQVTLSCSPISGHRSVSWYQQTPGQGLQFLFEYFSETQRNKGNFPGRFSGRQFSNSRSEMNVSTLELGDSALYLCASSLAIQGSTEAFFGQGTRLTVV.

In the case of this clone: The CDR3 goes on 3 residues after the read ends, and that part is filled in from the germline J gene. The chain joins TRBV29-1 to TRBJ2-5; D is unresolved. The germline gives CDR1 SQVTM, CDR2 ANQGSEA. Trimming cost V 5 bases and J 1 base, with 8 bases left between them. The CDR3 sequence is 12 residues long. CDR3 protein: CSVRFAQETQYF. Partial CDR3 DNA: TGCAGCGTTCGGTTCGCCCAAGAGACC.

Concerning this clone: The read is 3 residues too short to cover the CDR3 end, so that end is filled in from the germline J gene. The genes are TRBV19 and TRBJ1-2; D is perhaps TRBD1 (5 bases). There are 18 residues in the CDR3. Looked up from germline, CDR1 is LNHDA and CDR2 is SQIVND (reference sequence). CDR3 DNA (partial): TGTGCCAGTAGTATTGGTGGACTAGCGGGGGGAGTGGTTAATGAC. Translated: CASSIGGLAGGVVND. From start to end, the CDR3 is CASSIGGLAGGVVNDYTF. The variable domain in full, completed from reference TRBV19 and TRBJ1-2, reads DGGITQSPKYLFRKEGQNVTLSCEQNLNHDAMYWYRQDPGQGLRLIYYSQIVNDFQKGDIAEGYSVSREKKESFPLTVTSAQKNPTAFYLCASSIGGLAGGVVNDYTFGSGTRLTVV.

With respect to this clone: The CDR3 end lies 3 residues beyond the end of the read and is filled in from the germline J gene. This chain links TRBV5-1 with TRBJ2-1; 12 bases line up with TRBD2. V was clipped by 4 bases and J by 7 bases; unmatched bases: 6. The CDR3 covers 15 residues. CDR1 and CDR2 from the germline V gene are SGHRS and YFSETQ. The CDR3 DNA, read in part, is TGCGCCAGCAGCCTACTAGCGGGGGGCACTAATGAG. Its protein is CASSLLAGGTNE. The complete CDR3 sequence is CASSLLAGGTNEQFF.

As to this clone: The read ends 3 residues before the CDR3 terminus; that terminus is restored from the germline J gene. Different DNA sequences within this sample yield the same CDR3. The chain carries TRBV18 and TRBJ1-3; D uncertain. The ends were cut back, 6 bases at V and 3 bases at J, with 15 bases in the middle. CDR3 length: 15 amino acids. Germline V gives CDR1 KGHSH, CDR2 LQKENI. Incomplete CDR3 DNA: TGTGCCAGCTCCCCATCGAGTGCAGGTGGAAACACC. Protein: CASSPSSAGGNT. The CDR3, in full, reads CASSPSSAGGNTIYF.

Concerning this clone itself: The sequence runs out 3 residues before the end of the CDR3; the remainder is reconstructed from the germline J gene. The rearrangement joins TRBV7-9 to TRBJ1-1; 8 bases match TRBD1. V shed 5 bases and J 6 bases; nucleotides not matched to a gene: 5. The germline CDR1 and CDR2 sequences are SEHNR and FQNEAQ (reference sequence). The CDR3 extends over 13 amino acids. CDR3 DNA, as far as it was read: TGTGCCAGCAGCGGACAGGGTTTGGCTGAA. This sequence encodes CASSGQGLAE. The full CDR3 protein is CASSGQGLAEAFF.

As regards this clone: The CDR3 extends 3 residues past the end of the read, so its final part is completed from the germline J gene. The chain recombines TRBV7-2 with TRBJ2-1, with 9 nucleotides matching TRBD2. The germline CDR1 and CDR2 sequences are SGHTA and FQGNSA. The J segment lost 9 bases and the V segment lost 4 bases, leaving 4 bases of the junction unmatched. The CDR3 loop spans 13 amino acids. The covered CDR3 bases are TGTGCCAGCAGCTCTATGACTAGCGGTGAG. It translates to CASSSMTSGE. The full CDR3 is CASSSMTSGEQFF. Filled out from reference TRBV7-2 and TRBJ2-1, the complete variable domain reads GAGVSQSPSNKVTEKGKDVELRCDPISGHTALYWYRQSLGQGLEFLIYFQGNSAPDKSGLPSDRFSAERTGGSVSTLTIQRTQQEDSAVYLCASSSMTSGEQFFGPGTRLTVL.

Concerning this clone: The junction does not match germline at one end; this may be a read error. With the read ending 3 residues before the CDR3 end, the germline J gene is used to fill in that end. The genes are TRBV7-7 and TRBJ1-4, with D maybe TRBD1 (5 bases). Germline V gene data show CDR1 as SSHAT and CDR2 as FNYEAQ (reference sequence). The length of the CDR3 is 13 residues. The CDR3 region is CASSLGRQGKLFF. The sequenced part of the CDR3 DNA is TGTGCTAGCAGCTTAGGGCGGCAGGGAAAA.

As concerns this clone: The read finishes 3 residues shy of the CDR3 end, and the germline J gene is used to complete it. This sample includes further DNA sequences coding for the same CDR3. V and J are TRBV6-2 or TRBV6-3 and TRBJ1-3; 7 nucleotides align to TRBD1. The V segment lost 6 bases and the J segment 3 bases; nucleotides outside the gene matches: 11. CDR1 MNHEY and CDR2 SVGEGT come from the germline V gene. The CDR3 contains 16 residues. The CDR3 sequence: CASSLQGSDGGNTIYF. CDR3 bases read: TGTGCCAGCAGCCTACAGGGGTCAGACGGTGGAAACACC.

CDR3 in amino acids: CASSSTGDAYEQYF. The CDR3 DNA, read in part, is TGCGCCAGCAGCTCAACAGGGGACGCCTACGAG. This chain uses TRBV5-1 with TRBJ2-7; 7 nucleotides match TRBD1. The CDR3 end lies 3 residues beyond the end of the read and is filled in from the germline J gene. This CDR3 comprises 14 residues. Germline V gene data show CDR1 as SGHRS and CDR2 as YFSETQ. Trimming at V came to 3 bases and at J to 2 bases, leaving 5 bases not matched to a gene.

Details on this clone: The CDR3 extends 3 residues past the end of the read, so its final part is completed from the germline J gene. V gene TRBV14 combines with J gene TRBJ2-1; D gene ambiguous. The V end was cut by 0 bases, the J end by 0 bases, with 6 bases between. This CDR3 is 15 amino acids long. Germline V gene data show CDR1 as SGHDN and CDR2 as FVKESK. CDR3 DNA (partial): TGTGCCAGCAGCCAAGAACACAGCTCCTACAATGAG. It is translated as CASSQEHSSYNE. The CDR3 in full is CASSQEHSSYNEQFF. The entire variable domain, with the rest obtained from reference TRBV14 and TRBJ2-1, is as follows: EAGVTQFPSHSVIEKGQTVTLRCDPISGHDNLYWYRRVMGKEIKFLLHFVKESKQDESGMPNNRFLAERTGGTYSTLKVQPAELEDSGVYFCASSQEHSSYNEQFFGPGTRLTVL.